This T cell receptor beta chain was captured in a study of breast tumors, draining lymph nodes, adjacent tissues. General study results and limits: Tumor T cell lymph node origin was a supported hypothesis, not proven. Findings are consistent with lymph node origin and intratumoral expansion of most tumor T cells. Luminal-like breast cancer showed significantly greater tumor-nontumor repertoire similarity than basal-like breast cancer did. Tumor repertoires ranked between lymph nodes and nontumor tissue in diversity, with V and J gene preferences.

The lymph nodes were axillary draining lymph nodes from breast cancer patients. This clonotype was observed at least ten times. Its cognate antigen is unknown. The length of the CDR3 is 16 residues. The V end lost 5 bases, the J end lost 4 bases, and 17 bases lay between the germline ends. CDR1 is KGHDR and CDR2 is SFDVKD in the germline V gene. TCRdb fed the multiplex PCR reads into MiXCR, producing one record per CDR3 protein. Of about 180,000 distinct CDR3 sequences in the sample, roughly 30% were seen once. The chain recombines TRBV24-1 with TRBJ1-3; D gene ambiguous. The origin of this receptor is a female donor with breast cancer. Some clones in this sample may be carry-over from other donors' samples. The sample was axillary lymph node tissue. CDR3 region: CATSGGGQGEGNTIYF. CDR3 DNA: TGTGCCACCAGTGGAGGAGGGCAAGGCGAAGGAAACACCATATATTTT.